What follows is one T cell receptor (beta chain) and its context. The study ran its PCR with 60 Vbeta and 13 Jbeta primers. This table comes from immunoSEQ multiplex PCR, and its TCRdb copy is limited to in-frame clones, with some not included. The table has roughly 140,000 clones, approximately 79% seen once. The germline V and J ends were trimmed by 2 bases and 6 bases, with 13 bases remaining between them. This CDR3 contains 14 residues. CDR1 LGHNA and CDR2 YSLEER come from the germline V gene. This entry is derived from a study of cytomegalovirus exposure and HLA in healthy donors. The chain links TRBV4-3 to TRBJ1-2, with a tentative D call TRBD1 (5 bases). Sequences were obtained from PBMCs. This receptor was taken from a male donor in good health and CMV-seronegative. DNA of the CDR3: TGCGCCAGCAGCCAAAGGTCTGGGGGGAATGGCTACACCTTC. Translated, it gives CASSQRSGGNGYTF.